Listed below are T cell receptor beta chains from one sample, sequenced in a study of T cells after yellow fever vaccination. TCRdb called the 5' RACE reads again in MiXCR, with one record for every CDR3 protein. The sample carries 95,000 to 100,000 distinct CDR3 sequences, about 6% recorded once. Sequencing was performed on CD8+ T cells sorted from PBMCs, taken 10 days after the yellow fever booster vaccination. The receptors originated from a man younger than 35 who received the YFV17D yellow fever vaccine. The CDR3 runs from the conserved cysteine through the conserved F or W.

CASSLSDRIYGYTF,TRBV5-6,14
CASTTPGNTIYF,TRBV7-2,12
CASSLIKGLAMNTQYF,TRBV12-3/TRBV12-4,16
CASSSRRTQYF,TRBV11-2,11
CSARWTGTNTGELFF,TRBV20-1,15
CASSSLGVSGAFTDTQYF,TRBV7-8,18
CASSPTRVYGNYGYTF,TRBV7-8,16
CASSLLFASTDTQYF,TRBV5-1,15
CASSSRPFAKNIQYF,TRBV6-2/TRBV6-3,15
CSVREAGELFF,TRBV29-1,11
CSRETGPRDEQFF,TRBV20-1,13
CASSLGWGQENTEAFF,TRBV11-2,16
CASTPGSQAYEQYF,TRBV7-9,14
CSGGVAGQETQYF,TRBV29-1,13
CSVESGTSGGHYNEQFF,TRBV29-1,17
CASSVKGIGGGKYNEQFF,TRBV9,18
CASSLAGNGYTF,TRBV5-1,12
CASSSGQGRHNEQFF,TRBV14,15
CSARGGSGGSSYNEQFF,TRBV20-1,17
CASSFPREVGVGDSYEQYF,TRBV7-9,19
CASSFAYSNEQFF,TRBV12-3/TRBV12-4,13
CASSLGQEWADTQYF,TRBV5-4,15
CSVAVGSGATQYF,TRBV29-1,13
CSAIRLAGGYNEQFF,TRBV20-1,15
CASRSGTDQETQYF,TRBV27,14
CASSYIAEGAFF,TRBV12-3/TRBV12-4,12
CASSTTDTNTEAFF,TRBV12-3/TRBV12-4,14
CASSWGQQAYNEQFF,TRBV7-2,15
CASSYSWGSADTQYF,TRBV6-5,15
CAWSLGEAGELFF,TRBV30,13
CSAVGTSFGGELFF,TRBV29-1,14
CSARDRSNTGELFF,TRBV20-1,14
CASSAGLPRDTQYF,TRBV25-1,14
CASSEPGQTDTQYF,TRBV2,14
CASSGTGKPYNEQFF,TRBV5-1,15
CASSLEALNTEAFF,TRBV7-2,14
CSARERGVSSYEQYF,TRBV20-1,15
CASSLKEEPQHF,TRBV7-3,12
CASSYGTDSNNEQFF,TRBV4-1,15
CASSLNGPEQYF,TRBV7-2,12
CASRQRGTDTQYF,TRBV19,13
CAWMTGGTEAFF,TRBV30,12